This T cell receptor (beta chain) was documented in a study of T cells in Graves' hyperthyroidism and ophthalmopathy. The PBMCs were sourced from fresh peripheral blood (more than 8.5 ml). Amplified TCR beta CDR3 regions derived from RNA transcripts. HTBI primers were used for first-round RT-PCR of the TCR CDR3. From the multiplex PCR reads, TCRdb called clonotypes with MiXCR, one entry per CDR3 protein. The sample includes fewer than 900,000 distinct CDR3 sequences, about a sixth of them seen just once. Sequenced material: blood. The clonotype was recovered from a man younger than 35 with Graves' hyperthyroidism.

The CDR3 nucleotides are TGTGCCAGCAGTTACTCCAGCATCAGGGCCAATGAGCAGTTCTTC. Encoded protein: CASSYSSIRANEQFF. This rearrangement joins TRBV6-2 or TRBV6-3 to TRBJ2-1, with D tentatively TRBD1 (5 bases). The CDR3 length is 15 residues. V shed 0 bases and J shed 6 bases, with 12 bases lying between them. CDR1 is MNHEY, CDR2 SVGEGT, per germline.